Shown below are 21 T cell receptor beta chains from a single sample sequenced in a study of T cell changes during pregnancy in multiple sclerosis. Here immunoSEQ multiplex PCR was the method, and the copy in TCRdb shows in-frame clones only, minus some. The sample has 55,000 to 65,000 clones; 90% are singletons. The starting material was peripheral blood, obtained in the first trimester of pregnancy. The receptors originated from a female donor in good health, enrolled as a control in a pregnancy study.

This clone was seen only once. The V call is TRBV6-5, the J call TRBJ2-1; the match to TRBD2 covers 11 bases. The CDR3 consists of 15 residues. The trim removed 4 bases at V and 5 bases at J, leaving 4 bases unmatched. The germline CDR1 and CDR2 sequences are MNHEY and SVGAGI. The CDR3: CASSSGTSGDNEQFF. As DNA, the CDR3 is TGTGCCAGCAGTTCCGGGACTAGCGGAGACAATGAGCAGTTCTTC.

V usage is TRBV5-6 and J usage is TRBJ2-7, with 7 bases matching TRBD1. This CDR3 spans 13 amino acids. V gave up 2 bases and J gave up 3 bases; unmatched junction bases: 2. Germline CDR1 SGHDT, CDR2 YYEEEE. CDR3 region: CASSFGTVYEQYF. The CDR3 DNA reads as TGTGCCAGCAGCTTTGGGACAGTCTACGAGCAGTACTTC.

The chain has TRBV6-4 and TRBJ2-2; 13 positions match TRBD2. The CDR3 consists of 15 residues. Germline CDR1 and CDR2: MRHNA and SNTAGT. V lost 4 bases and J lost 6; bases outside the gene matches: 2. The CDR3 nucleotides read TGTGCCAGCAGTGGACTAGCGGGGGGCCCCGGGGAGCTGTTTTTT. Its translation: CASSGLAGGPGELFF.

This clone appeared a single time. V gene TRBV14 combines with J gene TRBJ1-2; D remains unclear. V dropped 2 bases and J dropped 10 bases, with 8 bases sitting between them. This CDR3 contains 11 residues. Germline CDR1 reads SGHDN; CDR2 reads FVKESK. Written as DNA, the CDR3 is TGTGCCAGCAGCCAAAGAGATTACTACACCTTC. Translating gives CASSQRDYYTF.

This chain joins TRBV11-3 and TRBJ2-3; 11 bases are shared with TRBD2. CDR1 and CDR2 from the germline V gene are SGHNT and YENEEA. V shed 5 bases and J 2 bases; nucleotides not matched to a gene: 9. The CDR3 loop spans 17 amino acids. CDR3 in amino acids: CASSQWGTSGTTDTQYF. CDR3 bases: TGTGCCAGCAGCCAATGGGGGACTAGCGGTACCACAGATACGCAGTATTTT.

The V and J genes are TRBV6-1 and TRBJ2-3; 7 bases align to TRBD2. Per germline, CDR1 MNHNS and CDR2 SASEGT. Losses at the gene ends were 7 bases for V and 2 bases for J; bases not matched to a gene: 3. The CDR3 is made up of 13 amino acids. CDR3 loop: CASKGTNTDTQYF. The CDR3 DNA follows: TGTGCCAGCAAAGGGACTAACACAGATACGCAGTATTTT.

This clone was picked up one time. The V gene is TRBV6-6, the J gene TRBJ2-5; tentatively, D is TRBD2 (5 bases). With 2 bases removed from V and 9 bases from J, the gap between germline ends came to 7 bases. Germline CDR1 MNHNY, CDR2 SVGAGI (reference sequence). This CDR3 contains 11 residues. CDR3 sequence (DNA): TGTGCCAGCAGTTACACCGGGGCCCAGTACTTC. Amino acids: CASSYTGAQYF.

The chain recombines TRBV5-1 with TRBJ2-3; TRBD1 agrees at 12 bases. Trimming removed 7 bases from V and 6 bases from J; junction bases left unmatched: 9. The CDR3 consists of 15 residues. From germline, CDR1 is SGHRS and CDR2 YFSETQ. CDR3 sequence (DNA): TGCGCCAGCGGCCCGGGACAGGGGGCGTGGGATACGCAGTATTTT. Encoded protein: CASGPGQGAWDTQYF. Drawing the rest from reference TRBV5-1 and TRBJ2-3, the complete variable domain is KAGVTQTPRYLIKTRGQQVTLSCSPISGHRSVSWYQQTPGQGLQFLFEYFSETQRNKGNFPGRFSGRQFSNSRSEMNVSTLELGDSALYLCASGPGQGAWDTQYFGPGTRLTVL.

DNA of the CDR3: TGTGCCAGCAGCTTACGAGCGAACACTGAAGCTTTCTTT. Protein product: CASSLRANTEAFF. The chain has TRBV7-3 and TRBJ1-1; no clear D. Looked up from germline, CDR1 is SGHTA and CDR2 is FQGTGA. The V and J ends lost 2 bases and 1 base respectively, with 5 bases between them. The CDR3 is made up of 13 amino acids.

The chain links TRBV29-1 to TRBJ2-7; D perhaps matches TRBD1 (6 bases). Trimming removed 6 bases at V and 0 bases at J, with 21 bases between. The CDR3 is 16 amino acids. Germline-derived CDR1 and CDR2 are SQVTM and ANQGSEA. CDR3 bases: TGCAGCGTCACCGGGACAACCGATAGGGCCTCCTACGAGCAGTACTTC. This translates into CSVTGTTDRASYEQYF.

V gene TRBV14 combines with J gene TRBJ2-7; tentative D call: TRBD1 (5 bases). The CDR3 is made up of 15 amino acids. V lost 0 bases and J 7 bases, leaving 16 bases between the germline ends. CDR1 and CDR2 from the germline V gene are SGHDN and FVKESK. CDR3 in amino acids: CASSQDLGPVGEQYF. The CDR3 bases are TGTGCCAGCAGCCAAGATCTGGGGCCGGTGGGGGAGCAGTACTTC. Complete variable domain (other parts from reference TRBV14 and TRBJ2-7): EAGVTQFPSHSVIEKGQTVTLRCDPISGHDNLYWYRRVMGKEIKFLLHFVKESKQDESGMPNNRFLAERTGGTYSTLKVQPAELEDSGVYFCASSQDLGPVGEQYFGPGTRLTVT.

V gene TRBV5-1 combines with J gene TRBJ1-5, with 10 nucleotides matching TRBD1. V shed 4 bases, J shed 3 bases, and the junction held 7 bases outside the gene matches. The CDR3 has 16 residues. In germline, CDR1 is SGHRS, CDR2 YFSETQ. CDR3: CASSPEGQGHNQPQHF. CDR3 nucleotide sequence: TGCGCCAGCAGCCCGGAGGGACAGGGGCACAATCAGCCCCAGCATTTT.

This clone was seen once. In nucleotides, the CDR3 is TGTGCCAGCTTGAGGACAGGGGTCGCTCCATACAATGAGCAGTTCTTC. The encoded protein is CASLRTGVAPYNEQFF. This chain joins TRBV7-2 and TRBJ2-1, with 9 bases identical to TRBD1. V trimming: 8 bases; J trimming: 4 bases; junction bases outside the gene matches: 12. CDR3 length: 16 amino acids. Germline lookup yields CDR1 SGHTA and CDR2 FQGNSA.

V and J are TRBV11-3 and TRBJ2-1, with D possibly matching TRBD1 (5 bases). The CDR3 extends over 12 amino acids. Germline V gene sequence: CDR1 SGHNT, CDR2 YENEEA. The ends were cut back, 4 bases at V and 7 bases at J, with 8 bases in the middle. CDR3 residues: CASSSDSNEQFF. As DNA, the CDR3 is TGTGCCAGCAGCTCCGACAGTAATGAGCAGTTCTTC.

The V gene is TRBV7-3, the J gene TRBJ2-3; a possible D gene is TRBD1 (7 bases). Germline V CDR1 and CDR2: SGHTA, FQGTGA. This CDR3 region has 15 residues. Trimming left V 3 bases short and J 0 bases short, with 10 bases between. The CDR3 sequence: CASSFGGQSTDTQYF. CDR3 coding DNA: TGTGCCAGCAGCTTCGGGGGACAGAGCACAGATACGCAGTATTTT. Together with reference TRBV7-3 and TRBJ2-3, the CDR3 gives the full variable domain: GAGVSQTPSNKVTEKGKYVELRCDPISGHTALYWYRQSLGQGPEFLIYFQGTGAADDSGLPNDRFFAVRPEGSVSTLKIQRTERGDSAVYLCASSFGGQSTDTQYFGPGTRLTVL.

This clone was observed many times. The chain couples TRBV29-1 to TRBJ2-7; 8 nucleotides line up with TRBD1. Germline-derived CDR1 and CDR2 are SQVTM and ANQGSEA. The CDR3 spans 15 residues. Losses at the gene ends were 4 bases for V and 3 bases for J; bases not matched to a gene: 11. The DNA of the CDR3 is TGCAGCGTTGGCCGGGGTCAGGGGGCCTACTACGAGCAGTACTTC. Translation gives CSVGRGQGAYYEQYF.

The CDR3 protein is CASSRGTGTLSTLHF. CDR3 DNA sequence: TGTGCCAGCAGCCGAGGGACAGGTACCTTGAGTACCCTCCACTTT. The gene calls are TRBV14 and TRBJ1-6, with 8 bases fitting TRBD1. Germline trimming cut 4 bases from V and 14 bases from J; bases unmatched to any gene: 13. The CDR3 totals 15 residues. Germline CDR1 reads SGHDN; CDR2 reads FVKESK.

A few counts support this clone. This chain joins TRBV6-4 and TRBJ1-1; weak D call: TRBD1 (5 bases). Deletions cut 6 bases from V and 1 base from J, with 12 bases between. The length of the CDR3 is 14 residues. Germline lookup yields CDR1 MRHNA and CDR2 SNTAGT. CDR3 protein: CASSKYQGNTEAFF. The CDR3 bases are TGTGCCAGCAGCAAATACCAGGGGAACACTGAAGCTTTCTTT.

The chain uses TRBV5-1 and TRBJ1-1, with D possibly matching TRBD1 (5 bases). CDR1 is SGHRS and CDR2 is YFSETQ in the germline V gene. The CDR3 consists of 14 residues. V was trimmed by 4 bases and J by 3 bases, leaving 13 bases between them. For the CDR3, the DNA is TGCGCCAGCAGCCCCTCCTCAGGGTACACTGAAGCTTTCTTT. The encoded protein is CASSPSSGYTEAFF.

The chain's CDR3 is CASSSSGQGAGTQYF. CDR3 coding DNA: TGTGCCAGCAGCTCATCCGGACAGGGGGCTGGGACCCAGTACTTC. The rearrangement joins TRBV7-9 to TRBJ2-5; 11 bases align to TRBD1. This CDR3 spans 15 amino acids. With 4 bases clipped from V and 7 bases from J, the junction kept 8 bases outside the gene matches. Germline CDR1 reads SEHNR; CDR2 reads FQNEAQ (reference sequence).

This chain links TRBV4-2 with TRBJ2-7; 9 nucleotides match TRBD2. The CDR3 spans 14 residues. Germline CDR1 LGHNA, CDR2 YNFKEQ. With V trimmed by 0 bases and J by 9 bases, 6 bases remained unmatched. Written as DNA, the CDR3 is TGTGCCAGCAGCCAAGATGATAGCGGGGGAGCGCAGTACTTC. Protein: CASSQDDSGGAQYF.